These 11 T cell receptor beta chains were sequenced from one sample in a study of immune cell composition in non-small cell lung cancer. The protocol was immunoSEQ multiplex PCR, while the TCRdb copy is restricted to in-frame clones and leaves out a portion. The data show approximately 2,500 clones, roughly three quarters seen once. Material: lung tumor tissue. These receptors were obtained from a human donor with non-small cell lung cancer.

The rearrangement joins TRBV9 to TRBJ2-1, with 9 bases aligning to TRBD2. Per the germline V gene, CDR1 is SGDLS and CDR2 is YYNGEE. CDR3 length: 15 amino acids. Trimming took 4 bases from V and 2 from J; bases not matched to a gene: 4. As DNA, the CDR3 is TGTGCCAGCAGCCCATTAGCGGGAGCCTACAATGAGCAGTTCTTC. It codes for CASSPLAGAYNEQFF. The variable domain in full, with the rest retrieved from reference TRBV9 and TRBJ2-1, is DSGVTQTPKHLITATGQRVTLRCSPRSGDLSVYWYQQSLDQGLQFLIQYYNGEERAKGNILERFSAQQFPDLHSELNLSSLELGDSALYFCASSPLAGAYNEQFFGPGTRLTVL.

The DNA for the CDR3 is TGTGCCAGCAGCCCCCGGCTGGAGGCGACTGAAGCTTTCTTT. This gives the protein CASSPRLEATEAFF. V is TRBV7-2 and J is TRBJ1-1, with D hard to call. CDR1 and CDR2 (germline): SGHTA, FQGNSA. CDR3 size: 14 residues. With 5 bases removed from V and 5 bases from J, the gap between germline ends came to 15 bases.

This clone was seen more than once but under ten times. The chain uses TRBV6-5 and TRBJ2-7; a possible D gene is TRBD1 (6 bases). CDR1 is MNHEY and CDR2 is SVGAGI in the germline V gene. CDR3 length: 13 amino acids. Deletions cut 0 bases from V and 7 bases from J, with 10 bases between. CDR3 in amino acids: CASSYSTGQEQYF. CDR3 DNA sequence: TGTGCCAGCAGTTACTCCACTGGACAGGAGCAGTACTTC.

By frequency in the sample, this clone is large. The gene calls are TRBV6-5 and TRBJ1-5, with unresolved D. Germline values: CDR1 MNHEY, CDR2 SVGAGI. CDR3 length: 14 residues. The V end lost 4 bases, the J end lost 4 bases, and 11 bases lay between the germline ends. This CDR3 is CASSSHPINQPQHF. CDR3 nucleotides: TGTGCCAGCAGTTCCCACCCTATTAATCAGCCCCAGCATTTT.

V usage is TRBV5-1 and J usage is TRBJ1-1; TRBD1 aligns across 8 bases. Germline V gene data show CDR1 as SGHRS and CDR2 as YFSETQ. There are 14 residues in the CDR3. The ends lost 2 bases at V and 4 bases at J; junction bases unmatched: 4. CDR3 bases: TGCGCCAGCAGCTTTGCAGGGGGCTCCACTGAAGCTTTCTTT. Protein product: CASSFAGGSTEAFF.

This clone occurred a few times. CDR3 sequence: CASSLAGQNQPQHF. The DNA of the CDR3 is TGTGCCAGCAGCTTGGCGGGACAGAATCAGCCCCAGCATTTT. The chain couples TRBV5-6 to TRBJ1-5; TRBD1 matches 7 bases. The CDR3 is 14 amino acids. CDR1 and CDR2 from the germline V gene are SGHDT and YYEEEE. J was trimmed by 4 bases and V by 0 bases; bases with no gene match: 1.

V and J are TRBV2 and TRBJ2-3; D is ambiguous. The V end lost 6 bases, the J end lost 6 bases, and 4 bases lay between the germline ends. Germline V gene data show CDR1 as SNHLY and CDR2 as FYNNEI. This CDR3 has 10 residues. Here the CDR3 reads CASRSDTQYF. As DNA, the CDR3 is TGTGCCAGCAGGTCGGATACGCAGTATTTT.

The CDR3 DNA is TGTGCCAGCAGCTTAAATAACTCGTATGAGCAGTTCTTC. Residues: CASSLNNSYEQFF. The V and J genes are TRBV7-3 and TRBJ2-1; unclear D gene. The ends were cut back, 1 base at V and 8 bases at J, with 9 bases in the middle. The CDR3 runs 13 residues. Per the germline V gene, CDR1 is SGHTA and CDR2 is FQGTGA.

This clone was counted only a few times. The V gene is TRBV5-1, the J gene TRBJ2-7; the D gene is possibly TRBD2 (6 bases). The CDR3 has 12 amino acids. V was shortened by 4 bases and J by 3 bases, with 8 bases between the two germline ends. CDR1 is SGHRS, CDR2 YFSETQ, per germline. This CDR3 is CASSRDFYEQYF. The DNA of the CDR3 is TGCGCCAGCAGCCGGGACTTCTACGAGCAGTACTTC.

The gene calls are TRBV7-9 and TRBJ2-1; TRBD2 matches 14 bases. V shed 1 base and J 9 bases; nucleotides not matched to a gene: 5. Germline lookup yields CDR1 SEHNR and CDR2 FQNEAQ (reference sequence). This CDR3 has 16 residues. The CDR3: CASSLGSGLAGGEQFF. The CDR3 DNA reads as TGTGCCAGCAGCTTAGGATCCGGACTAGCGGGAGGTGAGCAGTTCTTC.

The chain employs TRBV5-1 and TRBJ1-2; D ambiguous. The CDR3 is 14 residues long. Germline V gene data show CDR1 as SGHRS and CDR2 as YFSETQ. The V end lost 0 bases, the J end lost 6 bases, and 12 bases lay between the germline ends. The CDR3 sequence is CASSLDPQTNGYTF. The CDR3 DNA follows: TGCGCCAGCAGCTTGGATCCACAAACAAATGGCTACACCTTC.